This TCR beta chain stems from a study of T cell changes during pregnancy in multiple sclerosis. Measured with immunoSEQ multiplex PCR; TCRdb has only the in-frame clones, and not every one. Of 30,000 to 35,000 clones in the sample, under 90% were seen once. The CDR3 is 14 residues long. V lost 5 bases and J 6 bases, leaving 17 bases between the germline ends. Germline CDR1 and CDR2: LNHNV and YYDKDF (reference sequence). This receptor was identified in a female donor with multiple sclerosis, enrolled in a pregnancy study. The chain combines TRBV15 with TRBJ2-7, with D possibly being TRBD2 (6 bases). This material consisted of CD8+ T cells from peripheral blood mononuclear cells, taken after pregnancy. This CDR3 reads CATSLSGVGGEQYF. Here the CDR3 DNA reads TGTGCCACCAGCCTCTCCGGAGTCGGGGGCGAGCAGTACTTC.